The present T cell receptor beta chain was sequenced within a study of blood T cells in healthy people across ages. Germline lookup yields CDR1 GTSNPN and CDR2 SVGIG (reference sequence). V was clipped by 0 bases and J by 4 bases, with 6 bases between them. The CDR3 is 12 residues long. Alongside a J-beta primer mix, a sample-barcoded 5' primer served in a second PCR lasting roughly 6 to 11 cycles. From the 5' RACE reads, TCRdb called clonotypes with MiXCR, one entry per CDR3 protein. The table records about 970,000 distinct CDR3 sequences, approximately 50% of them present only once. The study, taken as a whole, reports: Samples with more naive T cells showed higher observed beta diversity.

Note on this clonotype: The antigen is undetermined.

The sequencing input was blood. J is TRBJ1-2 and V is TRBV30; no reliable D call. This TCR was recovered from a woman in her sixties or seventies in good health. CDR3 sequence: CAWSVSAYGYTF. CDR3 coding DNA: TGTGCCTGGAGTGTGTCGGCCTATGGCTACACCTTC.